There are many counts of the clone carrying this TCR beta chain. The antigen is undetermined. These data belong to a study of cytomegalovirus exposure and HLA in healthy donors. Regarding the study as a whole: Subsequent analysis of the approximately 110 validation repertoires found a tendency for first-cohort TCR clusters to co-occur.

TCRdb keeps only in-frame clones here, not all; method: immunoSEQ multiplex PCR. The table lists fewer than 200,000 clones, around nine tenths of them singletons. V was cut by 3 bases and J by 4 bases, with 10 bases left in between. The CDR3 has 14 amino acids. From germline, CDR1 is MDHEN and CDR2 SYDVKM. This TCR was sampled from a man younger than 35 in good health and CMV-seropositive. This chain uses TRBV28 with TRBJ1-5; D is unclear. Material: PBMCs. The CDR3 DNA sequence: TGTGCCAGCAGTTTGGTGGCGGGGAATCAGCCCCAGCATTTT. Translating it yields CASSLVAGNQPQHF.